This TCR beta chain was sequenced in a study of cytomegalovirus exposure and HLA in healthy donors. Whole-study findings and limits: The authors later linked a missense DCLRE1C variant to TCR beta V- and J-gene trimming. In a later analysis, parvovirus B19, influenza, CMV and Epstein-Barr virus appeared linked to several top co-occurrence clusters. Most of the TCR beta V segments (in an earlier analysis) were productive either about 87% or about 30% of the time.

CDR3 length: 15 amino acids. Germline lookup yields CDR1 SNHLY and CDR2 FYNNEI. Trimming left V 6 bases short and J 3 bases short, with 15 bases between. The PCR ran on 60 Vbeta and 13 Jbeta primers. Clones were sequenced by immunoSEQ multiplex PCR, and TCRdb holds only the in-frame ones, with some missing. The sample lists 110,000 to 150,000 clones; roughly four fifths were seen once. This clone appeared once. The antigen remains unidentified. This clonotype originated in a woman aged 55-69 years in good health and CMV-seropositive. The chain combines TRBV2 with TRBJ2-1, with no clear D. The sample was PBMCs. For the CDR3, the DNA is TGTGCCAGCAGACCAAGCCGGAGTCTCTACAATGAGCAGTTCTTC. Residues: CASRPSRSLYNEQFF.